The 21 T cell receptor beta chains given below trace back to one sample, sequenced in a study of identical twins. TCRdb reanalysed the 5' RACE reads using MiXCR and keeps one entry per CDR3 protein. The top ten hold less than 15% of the sample, which has some 100,000 distinct CDR3 sequences, 5.9% seen once. The sample consisted of memory T cells sorted from blood. The source of these receptors is a woman between 45 and 65 years old in good health.

This clonotype was recorded many times. The chain couples TRBV15 to TRBJ2-1; D is unresolved. With 8 bases removed from V and 0 bases from J, the gap between germline ends came to 11 bases. Germline values: CDR1 LNHNV, CDR2 YYDKDF (reference sequence). CDR3 length equals 14 residues. In DNA, the CDR3 is TGTGCCACCTCCCCTAGGAGCTCCTACAATGAGCAGTTCTTC. Translating gives CATSPRSSYNEQFF.

In its sample, this clonotype was seen many times. The chain carries TRBV20-1 and TRBJ1-1; D is unclear. CDR1 is DFQATT and CDR2 is SNEGSKA in the germline V gene (reference sequence). The CDR3 is 8 residues long. The CDR3 DNA reads TGCAGGGCCGGACGGGCTTTCTTT. Protein sequence: CRAGRAFF.

In its sample, this clonotype was seen many times. V usage is TRBV5-1 and J usage is TRBJ1-6; 7 bases align to TRBD1. Per germline, CDR1 SGHRS and CDR2 YFSETQ. CDR3 length: 14 amino acids. V was clipped by 4 bases and J by 6 bases; unmatched bases: 4. The CDR3 is CASSPGTVNSPLHF. The CDR3 region has the DNA TGCGCCAGCAGCCCCGGGACAGTTAATTCACCCCTCCACTTT.

V gene TRBV11-3 combines with J gene TRBJ1-1; weak D call: TRBD1 (5 bases). Germline V lookup: CDR1 SGHNT, CDR2 YENEEA. Trimming pared 0 bases from V and 4 bases from J, leaving 12 bases between. The CDR3 has 15 amino acids. CDR3 in amino acids: CASSLDADGGTEAFF. CDR3 DNA sequence: TGTGCCAGCAGCTTAGACGCGGACGGGGGCACTGAAGCTTTCTTT.

The chain combines TRBV20-1 with TRBJ1-2; no clear D gene. Trimming stripped 3 bases from V and 4 bases from J, with 9 bases between. CDR3 size: 12 residues. The germline V gene has CDR1 DFQATT and CDR2 SNEGSKA (reference sequence). The CDR3 nucleotides are TGCAGTGCTAGGTTCCACGCCTATGGCTACACCTTC. Protein: CSARFHAYGYTF.

This clonotype was counted between two and nine times. In DNA, the CDR3 is TGTGCCAGCAGCCCGAGGACAGGGGCAGAGACCCAGTACTTC. It specifies CASSPRTGAETQYF. The chain is built from TRBV7-6 and TRBJ2-5; 9 bases agree with TRBD1. This CDR3 has 14 residues. With V trimmed by 5 bases and J by 4 bases, 5 bases remained unmatched. From germline, CDR1 is SGHVS and CDR2 FNYEAQ.

This clonotype was observed at least ten times. The chain couples TRBV19 to TRBJ2-1, with 8 positions matching TRBD2. The CDR3 runs to 15 residues. Germline-derived CDR1 and CDR2 are LNHDA and SQIVND (reference sequence). Unmatched junction bases numbered 5, after V lost 5 bases and J lost 2 bases. CDR3 DNA: TGTGCCAGTAGTGTTAGCGGGATACCCTACAATGAGCAGTTCTTC. It yields the protein CASSVSGIPYNEQFF.

This clonotype has at least ten counts. The chain recombines TRBV10-3 with TRBJ1-3; possibly TRBD1 for D (5 bases). V lost 6 bases to trimming and J lost 7 bases, with 16 bases between them. The CDR3 sequence is 14 residues long. Germline V lookup: CDR1 ENHRY, CDR2 SYGVKD. CDR3: CAIRPGEKGNTIYF. CDR3 bases: TGTGCCATCAGGCCCGGGGAGAAGGGGAACACCATATATTTT.

This clonotype was seen many times. The chain's CDR3 is CASSSDRGGSYEQYF. The CDR3 DNA reads TGTGCCAGCAGCTCCGACCGCGGCGGCTCCTACGAGCAGTACTTC. The rearrangement joins TRBV9 to TRBJ2-7; no clear D gene. The V and J ends lost 4 bases and 0 bases respectively, with 14 bases between them. CDR3 length equals 15 residues. Germline lookup yields CDR1 SGDLS and CDR2 YYNGEE.

This clonotype has only a few counts. The V gene is TRBV5-1, the J gene TRBJ2-6; 10 bases line up with TRBD2. In germline, CDR1 is SGHRS, CDR2 YFSETQ. This CDR3 has 15 residues. After removal of 4 bases from V and 4 bases from J, the junction contained 2 bases not matched to a gene. The CDR3 here is CASSLSGRGANVLTF. The CDR3 nucleotides read TGCGCCAGCAGCCTTAGCGGGAGGGGGGCCAACGTCCTGACTTTC.

This clonotype was observed a handful of times. The CDR3 DNA reads TGTGCCAGCAGTGATGGCTCGGCAGCAAACAATGAGCAGTTCTTC. The encoded protein is CASSDGSAANNEQFF. This chain joins TRBV6-4 and TRBJ2-1; D is unclear. V dropped 3 bases and J dropped 5 bases, with 14 bases sitting between them. The CDR3 totals 15 residues. Germline V gene sequence: CDR1 MRHNA, CDR2 SNTAGT.

This clonotype has only a few counts. The chain employs TRBV20-1 and TRBJ2-5; D is unclear. The germline CDR1 and CDR2 sequences are DFQATT and SNEGSKA (reference sequence). V was shortened by 3 bases and J by 5 bases, with 25 bases between the two germline ends. The CDR3 covers 17 residues. The DNA of the CDR3 is TGCAGTGCTAGTAGATCTCTCCTAGGACCTCCCGGGGAGACCCAGTACTTC. This encodes CSASRSLLGPPGETQYF.

This clonotype was detected ten times or more. The chain employs TRBV29-1 and TRBJ2-3; D gene uncertain. This CDR3 has 12 residues. Trimming stripped 6 bases from V and 4 bases from J, with 11 bases between. Germline loops: CDR1 SQVTM, CDR2 ANQGSEA. The chain's CDR3 is CSVFVAADTQYF. CDR3 DNA: TGCAGCGTCTTCGTGGCCGCAGATACGCAGTATTTT.

In its sample, this clonotype was seen many times. At one end, the junction sequence differs from germline, possibly due to a read error. The chain combines TRBV12-3 or TRBV12-4 with TRBJ1-1; tentatively, D is TRBD1 (5 bases). This CDR3 spans 12 amino acids. The CDR3 sequence: CASSLASGEAFF. The CDR3 coding sequence is TGTGCCAGCAGTCTAGCCTCAGGGGAAGCTTTCTTT.

This clonotype occurred many times. The chain uses TRBV15 and TRBJ2-4, with a tentative D call TRBD2 (6 bases). This CDR3 contains 17 residues. CDR1 LNHNV and CDR2 YYDKDF come from the germline V gene (reference sequence). The V and J ends lost 8 bases and 3 bases respectively, with 23 bases between them. The CDR3 DNA is TGTGCCACCGAATTGGAGGGAGTTTTTGCGGGCAAAAACATTCAGTACTTC. Translating gives CATELEGVFAGKNIQYF.

This clonotype occurred a few times. The chain employs TRBV15 and TRBJ2-2, with 12 positions matching TRBD2. The CDR3 is made up of 16 amino acids. Unmatched junction bases numbered 7, after V lost 5 bases and J lost 6 bases. Per germline, CDR1 LNHNV and CDR2 YYDKDF (reference sequence). CDR3 residues: CATSLPGLAGPGELFF. CDR3 nucleotides: TGTGCCACCAGCCTCCCGGGACTAGCGGGCCCCGGGGAGCTGTTTTTT.

This clonotype appeared many times. The chain carries TRBV12-3 or TRBV12-4 and TRBJ2-1, with TRBD2 matching 8 bases. This CDR3 has 16 residues. Trimming removed 5 bases from V and 9 bases from J; junction bases left unmatched: 15. CDR3 DNA sequence: TGTGCCAGCAGTCCCCCACTAGCGGACCTCGGCGTTGAGCAGTTCTTC. Translating gives CASSPPLADLGVEQFF.

The chain is built from TRBV7-2 and TRBJ2-5; maybe TRBD1 (6 bases). Germline-derived CDR1 and CDR2 are SGHTA and FQGNSA. The CDR3 consists of 14 residues. The V end lost 2 bases, the J end lost 4 bases, and 11 bases lay between the germline ends. In DNA form, the CDR3 reads TGTGCCAGCAGCTTATCGGCGGACAGAGAGACCCAGTACTTC. Protein sequence: CASSLSADRETQYF.

This clonotype turned up a few times. The chain joins TRBV12-3 or TRBV12-4 to TRBJ2-1, with TRBD1 matching over 8 bases. This CDR3 has 14 residues. The V gene end was trimmed by 8 bases and the J gene end by 0 bases; junction bases not matched to a gene: 3. The CDR3 loop reads CASQGAASYNEQFF. DNA of the CDR3: TGTGCCAGCCAGGGGGCCGCCTCCTACAATGAGCAGTTCTTC.

The chain has TRBV29-1 and TRBJ2-5; 7 bases are shared with TRBD2. This CDR3 region has 12 residues. Germline CDR1 and CDR2: SQVTM and ANQGSEA. V gave up 7 bases and J gave up 1 base; unmatched junction bases: 3. The CDR3 protein is CSDGGGQETQYF. The CDR3 DNA reads as TGCAGCGACGGCGGGGGCCAAGAGACCCAGTACTTC.

This clonotype was seen many times. This CDR3 reads CASSLTGSTDTQYF. The CDR3 bases are TGTGCCAGCAGTTTGACAGGGAGCACAGATACGCAGTATTTT. V usage is TRBV28 and J usage is TRBJ2-3, with 7 bases matching TRBD1. CDR3 size: 14 residues. V dropped 3 bases and J dropped 0; count of bases not matched to a gene: 0. The V gene's germline CDR1 is MDHEN and CDR2 SYDVKM.